The sequence of this T cell receptor (beta chain) was determined in a study of cytomegalovirus exposure and HLA in healthy donors (dated 2017 in TCRdb). In terms of the full investigation: An earlier analysis of about 560 of the donors reported approximately 260 Gb of sequence data and roughly 120 million unique TCR beta sequences obtained from roughly 180 million T cells. Genome-wide SNP genotypes for about 65% of the 666 donors were used in a later genetic analysis, which treated that subset as a discovery cohort. Donor age, sex, ethnicity and CMV serostatus were collected together with the repertoire data. The study aimed to test whether cataloging public T cell receptors could reveal signatures of past pathogen exposure. The number of donors typed differed by locus, with about 629-630 for A, B, C, DRB1 and DQB1, over 500 for DQA1, approximately 580 for DPA1, and over 400 for DPB1. Every discovery cohort repertoire had been produced on one sequencing platform. A later analysis re-analyzed previously published TCR beta repertoires from about 730 donors and added high-resolution HLA genotyping to study TCR occurrence patterns. In the later analysis, no new phenotypic data were used to find candidate immune exposures; instead, reliance was placed on TCR beta sequences and their occurrence across donors. Because of strong linkage in the cohort, a few DR-DQ haplotypes were treated as single units for association and clustering. An early release that covered fewer than 800 HLA-typed donors contained 300 to 350 gigabases of sequencing data and tens of millions of unique TCR sequences. Among the roughly 390 genotyped donors, about 85% belonged to the genetic ancestry cluster associated with self-reported Caucasian donors. HLA typing included class I and class II loci at four-digit resolution. The study profiled the T cell repertoires of 500 to 800 subjects by immunosequencing and related them to cytomegalovirus serostatus. Along with the roughly 610-subject first cohort, a separate validation cohort of over 90 different subjects was used. Among 350 to 400 genotyped donors of the cohort, an average of around 240,000 unique TCR beta nucleotide sequences were sequenced per donor, around a sixth of them non-productive. To predict cytomegalovirus infection status, the study brought together high-throughput TCR immunosequencing, statistical association of individual TCRs with disease status, and machine learning. In an earlier analysis of roughly 540 of the donors, high-throughput TCR beta sequencing was used to judge whether each TCR beta V gene segment behaved as functional or pseudogenic. The research as a whole found: In a later analysis, HLA-associated TCR beta chains showed more clonal expansion and lower generation probabilities than non-associated chains that were equally common. The presence/absence analyses assumed that sequencing depth was roughly uniform across donors, and that assumption may not be true. Across donors, most TCR sequences were observed very rarely, whereas some public TCRs were present in many individuals. In a later analysis, several top co-occurrence clusters were reported to appear linked to parvovirus B19, influenza, CMV and Epstein-Barr virus. The authors suggested that the approach could potentially be extended to other disease states and immunological phenotypes. Correlated functional status among segregating V segments might reflect linkage disequilibrium, but an unknown experimental factor could not be ruled out. In the study, roughly 160 TCR beta chains were listed as associated with cytomegalovirus. In a later genetic analysis, a missense DCLRE1C variant was associated with V-gene and J-gene trimming of TCR beta chains, and the association was replicated in an independent cohort. In a later analysis, some 18,000 TCR beta sequences were associated with specific HLA alleles at a false discovery rate of 0.05. The only immune exposure information available for the cohort was CMV serostatus. The earlier analysis of approximately 540 of the donors excluded seventeen rarely observed V segments, including chromosome 9 orphons, because counts were too low. In a later analysis, most CMV-associated TCR beta chains were found to appear HLA-restricted, with HLA associations seemingly driven largely by CMV exposure. A later genetic analysis reported fewer N-insertions in productive TCRs among donors in an Asian-associated ancestry cluster than the approximately 700-donor mean. A further reported finding was that TCR beta sequences accurately predicted the HLA-A and HLA-B alleles for most subjects in the first cohort. In an earlier analysis of 500 to 650 of the donors, most TCR beta V segments appeared in productive rearrangements about 87% or about 30% of the time, broadly matching IMGT annotations. Cytomegalovirus status was reported to be diagnosed by the classifier with high specificity and sensitivity in both the original and validation cohorts. HLA typing was unavailable for some donors at each locus, so association tests used only the typed subset. In a later analysis, TCR association rates were found to vary across HLA loci, with the most associated TCRs seen for DRB1 alleles and the fewest for HLA-C alleles. A group of highly shared sequence variants was considered likely to be a technical artifact of the sequencing pipeline. This cohort had only TCR beta chains sequenced, and the lack of alpha or paired-chain data limited which features could be detected. Because the 87-base-pair reads could not distinguish some IMGT-functional V segments, including TRBV6-2 and TRBV6-3, those segments were excluded. Assigning TCR associations to individual alleles was difficult when HLA alleles, especially DR and DQ, strongly co-occurred. Three of the identified cytomegalovirus-associated TCR beta chains were confirmed in vitro to be specific for cytomegalovirus antigens.

Remarks on this clone: Its specific antigen is unknown. No per-base quality is available; no much larger clone lies one base away.

V is pared back by 3 bases and J by 1 base, with 9 bases lying between the germline termini. The CDR3 runs 14 residues from the cysteine to the phenylalanine. The DNA shown is the 42-base CDR3, in frame from base 1. The germline V gene provides CDR1 MNHNS and CDR2 SASEGT. Library construction relied on the immunoSEQ multiplex PCR assay. A mixture of 60 forward primers for TCR Vbeta segments and 13 reverse primers for TCR Jbeta segments was used in the multiplex PCR. The CDR3 region of rearranged TCR beta genes was amplified from genomic DNA with a multiplex PCR assay. On the Illumina HiSeq System, the amplified TCR beta libraries were sequenced as 87-base-pair reads. The original pipeline was this. In a later analysis, 70 million to 95 million unique TCR beta chains were counted across the 666 repertoires, and roughly 11 million of these chains were shared by at least two donors. A nearest-neighbor algorithm error-corrected the raw reads and collapsed the reads into unique sequences, merging closely related sequences to remove PCR and sequencing errors. V, D and J gene segments were assigned by aligning CDR3 sequences to IMGT reference sequences. Each retained sequence needed at least a six-nucleotide match to both a V gene segment and a J gene segment. A rearrangement counted as productive if the CDR3 had no stop codons and remained in frame with V and J, and every other rearrangement counted as non-productive. CDR3 was defined by IMGT convention, running from the second conserved V-encoded cysteine to the conserved J-encoded phenylalanine. The earlier analysis of around 640 of the donors excluded sequences that lacked an unambiguous match to a single V gene segment. An earlier analysis of several hundred of the donors classified V segments as functional when productive rearrangements were above 56.7% and as segregating when the standard deviation between donors was above 5%. A statistical classification framework was developed to diagnose cytomegalovirus status using the catalog of TCR beta chain sequences. V and J gene assignment, in a later analysis, came from comparing TCR nucleotide sequences with IMGT/GENE-DB human TR gene sequences. In a later analysis, CDR3 sequences and most-parsimonious VDJ recombination scenarios were assigned using the TCRdist pipeline. A later analysis defined each TCR beta chain by its CDR3 amino acid sequence plus V-gene family, and excluded reads lacking a unique V-gene family. In a later analysis, approximately 590 highly shared, low-generation-probability nucleotide sequences were removed to address suspected cross-contamination and a sequencing artifact. For each public chain, a later analysis derived a clonal expansion index from normalized ranks of inferred template counts within each repertoire. In a later analysis, generation probabilities were computed using a VDJ recombination model fitted to out-of-frame rearrangements, and the results were checked against IGoR. Hypergeometric tests were used in a later analysis to score TCR-TCR, TCR-HLA and TCR-CMV co-occurrence, with a repertoire-size bias correction applied to the TCR pairs. A later analysis estimated false discovery rates by permuting HLA or CMV assignments 20 times. In a later analysis, co-occurring TCRs were grouped using DBSCAN, and TCRdist sequence similarity was added for clustering within HLA-allele-positive subsets. Repertoires with fewer than 30,000 or more than 120,000 public chains, plus five repertoires with anomalous nucleotide sharing, were excluded from co-occurrence clustering. TCRdb retrieved this table from immuneACCESS and kept in-frame rearrangements only. Not all clones are present; in checked studies, unresolved V genes account for under half, and no reason is known for the remainder. The V and J calls and clone size come from that table; D and trimming were worked out from the DNA. In this sample the table shows some 67,000 clones, more than 70% of which occur a single time. The ten largest make up around 8.9% of the sample.

The cohort consisted of hundreds of healthy bone marrow donors. All cohort members were sampled while nominally healthy, although unrecorded immune exposures were likely present. The donor tested CMV seronegative, placing the donor among the roughly 350 seronegative members of the cohort. A peripheral blood sample was provided by each donor, and peripheral blood mononuclear cells were used for TCR beta sequencing. Genomic DNA was extracted from the blood cell samples with the Qiagen DNeasy Blood Extraction Kit. The sample was PBMCs. This receptor was obtained from a man aged 40-55 years in good health and CMV-seronegative. The rearrangement combines TRBV6-1 with TRBJ2-5; D gene: possibly TRBD1, on 5 matching bases. For the CDR3, the sequence is CASSELTVQETQYF. In nucleotide form, the sequence is TGTGCCAGCAGTGAGTTGACAGTCCAAGAGACCCAGTACTTC.